The next 5 T cell receptor beta chains were all read from a single sample in a study of human T cells and chemical hapten exposure. MiXCR was run by TCRdb on the RACE reads, yielding one entry per CDR3 protein. Of roughly 40,000 distinct CDR3 sequences in the sample, more than 9% were seen once. Time point described: patch test 2, 6 weeks after DPC sensitization. The treatment here: therapeutic diphenylcyclopropenone sensitization with weekly scalp DPC. Unfractionated whole blood yielded the extracted total RNA. Sequencing was performed on whole blood, taken in connection with sensitization to the hapten diphenylcyclopropenone (DPC). The receptor source for this set is a woman under 40 with alopecia areata. Some clones in this sample may be carry-over from other donors' samples.

V gene TRBV2 combines with J gene TRBJ2-7; D unresolved. Looked up from germline, CDR1 is SNHLY and CDR2 is FYNNEI. Trimming removed 3 bases from V and 2 bases from J, with 17 bases in between. This CDR3 region has 16 residues. The DNA for the CDR3 is TGTGCCAGCAGTGATGGGGTATGGCAGGTTGCCTACGAGCAGTACTTC. It specifies CASSDGVWQVAYEQYF.

This clonotype appeared a few times. This chain uses TRBV6-2 or TRBV6-3 with TRBJ2-2; a possible D gene is TRBD1 (6 bases). Germline assignment: CDR1 MNHEY and CDR2 SVGEGT. The V end lost 6 bases, the J end lost 6 bases, and 23 bases lay between the germline ends. The CDR3 is 17 amino acids. CDR3 protein: CASSWKGPGVRPGELFF. The CDR3 region has the DNA TGTGCCAGCAGCTGGAAGGGCCCAGGGGTCCGACCCGGGGAGCTGTTTTTT.

The table lists this clonotype with a few counts. The rearrangement links TRBV5-1 to TRBJ2-5; 10 nucleotides match TRBD2. The V gene end was trimmed by 0 bases and the J gene end by 5 bases; junction bases not matched to a gene: 7. The CDR3 runs 16 residues. The V gene's germline CDR1 is SGHRS and CDR2 YFSETQ. The DNA for the CDR3 is TGCGCCAGCAGCTTGGAAGTAGCGGGGGGCCGGGAGACCCAGTACTTC. As protein: CASSLEVAGGRETQYF.

This clonotype has only a few counts. This chain uses TRBV7-8 with TRBJ1-2; no clear D gene. Looked up from germline, CDR1 is SGHVS and CDR2 is FQNEAQ. V was pared by 1 base and J by 0 bases, with 9 bases between. The CDR3 is 15 amino acids. The CDR3 region is CASSLGEMTNYGYTF. CDR3 nucleotide sequence: TGTGCCAGCAGCTTAGGAGAGATGACTAACTATGGCTACACCTTC.

This clonotype was seen ten or more times. This chain uses TRBV20-1 with TRBJ1-5; D gene ambiguous. The CDR3 has 12 amino acids. V lost 0 bases to trimming and J lost 7 bases, with 7 bases between them. Looked up from germline, CDR1 is DFQATT and CDR2 is SNEGSKA (reference sequence). The CDR3 loop is CSARDAGQPQHF. CDR3 in DNA: TGCAGTGCTAGAGATGCTGGGCAGCCCCAGCATTTT.